The present TCR beta chain was sequenced within a study of blood T cell repertoires in COVID-19. Whole-study context: T cells, B-cell-depleted T cells, or PBMCs provided the cDNA or gDNA that served as material.

Seattle participants joined during active infection and were tracked over time. In the original processing: The authors estimated nucleated cell counts from reference gene primer amplification. Data came from immunoSEQ multiplex PCR; TCRdb stores just in-frame clones and leaves some out. D and trimming were read from the DNA, whereas the V and J calls and clone size are those reported in that table. The sample lists approximately 300,000 clones; about 85% were seen once. Germline lookup yields CDR1 KGHSH and CDR2 LQKENI. Trimming at V came to 6 bases and at J to 2 bases, leaving 7 bases not matched to a gene. This CDR3 is 16 amino acids long. There are a few counts of this clone.

This sequence was found in a human donor with COVID-19, enrolled during active disease. The donor label of this sample is uncertain. Source material: peripheral blood. V is TRBV18 and J is TRBJ2-3, with 11 bases aligning to TRBD2. For the CDR3, the DNA is TGTGCCAGCTCCCCGATAGCGGGAGGGATCACAGATACGCAGTATTTT. It is translated as CASSPIAGGITDTQYF.